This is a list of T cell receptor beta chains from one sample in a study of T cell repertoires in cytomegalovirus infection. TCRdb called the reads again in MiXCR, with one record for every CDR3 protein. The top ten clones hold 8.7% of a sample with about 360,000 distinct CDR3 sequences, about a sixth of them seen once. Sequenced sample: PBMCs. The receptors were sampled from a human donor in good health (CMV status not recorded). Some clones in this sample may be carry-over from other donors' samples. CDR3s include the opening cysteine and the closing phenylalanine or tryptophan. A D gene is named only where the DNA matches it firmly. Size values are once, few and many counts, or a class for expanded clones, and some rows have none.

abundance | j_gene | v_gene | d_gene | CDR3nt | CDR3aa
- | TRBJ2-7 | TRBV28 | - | TGTGCCAGCAGGCAGGGGACAACCTACGAGCAGTACTTC | CASRQGTTYEQYF
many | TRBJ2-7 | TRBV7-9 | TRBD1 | TGTGCCAGCAGCCCTTTGCACGGGACAGGGGCGCCCGTAAACTCCTACGAGCAGTACTTC | CASSPLHGTGAPVNSYEQYF
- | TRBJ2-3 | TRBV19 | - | TGTGCCAGTAGTTTGGGGCTTGGGGGAACTAGCACAGATACGCAGTATTTT | CASSLGLGGTSTDTQYF
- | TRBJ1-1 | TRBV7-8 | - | TGTGCCAGCTACACAAATACCGCGGGCCCTGAAGCTTTCTTT | CASYTNTAGPEAFF
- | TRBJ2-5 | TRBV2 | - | TGTGCCAGCAGTGCCGGCCGCTCCCAAGAGACCCAGTACTTC | CASSAGRSQETQYF
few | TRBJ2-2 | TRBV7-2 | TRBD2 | TGTGCCAGCAGCACGGGACTAGCGGGAGCCCCCGGGGAGCTGTTTTTT | CASSTGLAGAPGELFF
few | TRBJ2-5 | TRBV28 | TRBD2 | TGTGCCAGCAGTCCGGGACTAGCGGTACAACAAGGCTTC | CASSPGLAVQQGF
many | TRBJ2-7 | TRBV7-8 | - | TGTGCCAGCAGCTTAGGCTTCAGCTACGAGCAGTACTTC | CASSLGFSYEQYF
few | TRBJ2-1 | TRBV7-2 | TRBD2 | TGTGCCAGCAGCTTAGTAGCGGGTTACTACAATGAGCAGTTCTTC | CASSLVAGYYNEQFF
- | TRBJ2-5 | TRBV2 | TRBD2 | TGTGCCAGCTCGCCGGAAGCGGGAATAGAGACCCAGTACTTC | CASSPEAGIETQYF
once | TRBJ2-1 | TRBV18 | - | TGTGCCAGCTCACCACGAACTAGAATCAATGAGCAGTTCTTC | CASSPRTRINEQFF
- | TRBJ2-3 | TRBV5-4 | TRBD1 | TGTGCCACCAGACAGGGGACAGATACGCAGTATTTT | CATRQGTDTQYF
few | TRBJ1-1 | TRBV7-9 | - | TGTGCCAGCAGCTTAGCAGGTGACGCTTTCTTT | CASSLAGDAFF
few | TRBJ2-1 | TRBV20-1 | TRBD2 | TGCAGTGCTACGCGGGGGAGCTCCTACAATGAGCAGTTCTTC | CSATRGSSYNEQFF
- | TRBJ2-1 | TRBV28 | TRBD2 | TGTGCCAGCAACCCCACTAGCGGGGGTTACAATGAGCAGTTCTTC | CASNPTSGGYNEQFF
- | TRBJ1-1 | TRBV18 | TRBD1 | TGTGCCAGCTCACCGGACAGGCTGGGCATGAACACTGAAGCTTTCTTT | CASSPDRLGMNTEAFF
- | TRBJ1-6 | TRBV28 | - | TGTGCCAGCAGCAAATATACACTGAATTCACCCCTCCACTTT | CASSKYTLNSPLHF
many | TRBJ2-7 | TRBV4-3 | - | TGCGCCAGCAGCGCAATCCGGAGGGGGGAGCAGTACTTC | CASSAIRRGEQYF
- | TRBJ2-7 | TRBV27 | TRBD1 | TGTGCCAGCAGTAGAGGGACAGGAATGGACGAGCAGTACTTC | CASSRGTGMDEQYF
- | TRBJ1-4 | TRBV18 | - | TGTGCCAGCTCACCAACGGGTGGTTTGGTGAATGAAAAACTGTTTTTT | CASSPTGGLVNEKLFF
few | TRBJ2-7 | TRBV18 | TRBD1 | TGTGCCAGCTCACATCAGGTAACAGGGGGCGCGTCCTACGAGCAGTACTTC | CASSHQVTGGASYEQYF
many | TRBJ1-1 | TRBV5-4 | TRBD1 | TGTGCCAGCAGCAAACAACGAGGGGGCCCCCATGAAGCTTTCTTT | CASSKQRGGPHEAFF
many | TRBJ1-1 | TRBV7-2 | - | TGTGCCAGCAGCTTAGTCGGAGGGTACACTGAAGCTTTCTTT | CASSLVGGYTEAFF
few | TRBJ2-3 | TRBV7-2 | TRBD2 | TGTGCCAGCCCCGGGGGGGGAAGCACAGATACGCAGTATTTT | CASPGGGSTDTQYF
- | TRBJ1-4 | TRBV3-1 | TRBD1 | TGTGCCAGCAGCCTCGGGACAGGGGGTTGGAAGGAAAAACTGTTTTTT | CASSLGTGGWKEKLFF
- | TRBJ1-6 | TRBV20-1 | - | TGCAGTGCTAGAGTGAATAACGGAATACCCCTCCACTTT | CSARVNNGIPLHF
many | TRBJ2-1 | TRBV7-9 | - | TGTGCCAGCAGCTCCCTCGGCAGGGCCCACAATGAGCAGTTCTTC | CASSSLGRAHNEQFF
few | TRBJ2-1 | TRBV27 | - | TGTGCCAGCACCGACGGGGGGCTTGGGAATGAGCAGTTCTTC | CASTDGGLGNEQFF
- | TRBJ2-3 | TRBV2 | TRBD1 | TGTGCCAGCAGAAACAGGGGGAGTTTGGACACAGATACGCAGTATTTT | CASRNRGSLDTDTQYF
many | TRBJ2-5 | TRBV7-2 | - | TGTGCCAGCAGCTTCGGTGGGGGACAAGAGACCCAGTACTTC | CASSFGGGQETQYF
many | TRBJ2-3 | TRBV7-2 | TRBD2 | TGTGCCAGCAGCCCTGGGACTAGCGGGGGGGCGGTAGATACGCAGTATTTT | CASSPGTSGGAVDTQYF
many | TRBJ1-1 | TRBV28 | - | TGTGCCAGCAGGGCGACAGGGAACACTGAAGCTTTCTTT | CASRATGNTEAFF
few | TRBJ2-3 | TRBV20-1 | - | TGCAGTGCTAGGGAGGGGTTCGATACGCAGTATTTT | CSAREGFDTQYF
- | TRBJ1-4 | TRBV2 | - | TGTGCCAGCAGTGAGTACGGTGCAACTAATGAAAAACTGTTTTTT | CASSEYGATNEKLFF
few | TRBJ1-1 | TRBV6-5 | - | TGTGCCAGCAGTTACATGATGAACACTGAAGCTTTCTTT | CASSYMMNTEAFF
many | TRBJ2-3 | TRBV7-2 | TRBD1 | TGTGCCAGCAGGATAGGGGGCTCCACAGATACGCAGTATTTT | CASRIGGSTDTQYF
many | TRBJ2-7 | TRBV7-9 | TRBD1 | TGTGCCAGCAGCGCGCTTGACAGGGCCCACGAGCAGTACTTC | CASSALDRAHEQYF
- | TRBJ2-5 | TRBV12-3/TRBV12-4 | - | TGTGCCAGCAGTTTATTCCCCAGGGAAGAGACCCAGTACTTC | CASSLFPREETQYF
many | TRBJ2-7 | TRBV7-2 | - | TGTGCCAGCAGCTTAGGGGCAGCCCCCTACGAGCAGTACTTC | CASSLGAAPYEQYF
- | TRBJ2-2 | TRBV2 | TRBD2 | TGTGCCAGCAGCAATAGCGGGGGGGACACCGGGGAGCTGTTTTTT | CASSNSGGDTGELFF
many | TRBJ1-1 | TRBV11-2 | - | TGTGCCAGCACCATAGGATTCACTGAAGCTTTCTTT | CASTIGFTEAFF
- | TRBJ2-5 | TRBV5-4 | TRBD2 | TGTGCCAGCAGTACTCGACGGGAGGGCCGAGAGACCCAGTACTTC | CASSTRREGRETQYF
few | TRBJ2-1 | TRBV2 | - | TGTGCCAGCAGTGTTTACTCCTACAATGAGCAGTTCTTC | CASSVYSYNEQFF
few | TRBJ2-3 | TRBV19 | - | TGTGCCAGTAGTATAGGGCCTTACACAGATACGCAGTATTTT | CASSIGPYTDTQYF
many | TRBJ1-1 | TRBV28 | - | TGTGCCAGCAGTTTGGACGGCGGAGTGTCTGAAGCTTTCTTT | CASSLDGGVSEAFF
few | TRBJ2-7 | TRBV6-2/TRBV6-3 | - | TGTGCCAGCAGAGAAAGGCAGGGGAACCTCTACGAGCAGTACTTC | CASRERQGNLYEQYF
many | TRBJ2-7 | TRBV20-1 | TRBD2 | TGCAGTGCTCCACTAGCGGGGGGGGGGGACGAGCAGTACTTC | CSAPLAGGGDEQYF
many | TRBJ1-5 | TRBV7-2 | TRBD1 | TGTGCCAGCAGCTTAGGGGACAGGGCGTGGGGGGAGCCCCAGCATTTT | CASSLGDRAWGEPQHF
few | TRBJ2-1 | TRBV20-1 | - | TGCAGTGCTCTGACAAGCACCTACAATGAGCAGTTCTTC | CSALTSTYNEQFF
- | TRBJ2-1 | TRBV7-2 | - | TGTGCCAGCACCTTCGGGGGCTCCTACAATGAGCAGTTCTTC | CASTFGGSYNEQFF
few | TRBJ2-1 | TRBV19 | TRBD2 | TGTGCCAGTAGACGAGTGGCGGGGGGCTCCTACAATGAGCAGTTCTTC | CASRRVAGGSYNEQFF
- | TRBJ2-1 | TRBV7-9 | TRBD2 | TGTGCCAGCAGCCCGCGGACTAGCGGGAGAGGTGAGCAGTTCTTC | CASSPRTSGRGEQFF
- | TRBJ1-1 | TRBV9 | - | TGTGCCAGCAGCACACTACCTGGGGACACTGAAGCTTTCTTT | CASSTLPGDTEAFF
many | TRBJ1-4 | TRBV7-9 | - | TGTGCCAGCAGCATCCGGTCAACTAATGAAAAACTGTTTTTT | CASSIRSTNEKLFF
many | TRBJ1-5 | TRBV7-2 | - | TGTGCCAGCAGCTTCGCGGGGGCTGGCAATCAGCCCCAGCATTTT | CASSFAGAGNQPQHF
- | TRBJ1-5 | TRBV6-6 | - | TGTGCCAGCAGTAAAGGACCAGGGGAAACTAACAATCAGCCCCAGCATTTT | CASSKGPGETNNQPQHF
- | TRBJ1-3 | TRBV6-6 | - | TGTGCCAGCAGTACCCAGGGGCGGGGGCGAAACACCATATATTTT | CASSTQGRGRNTIYF